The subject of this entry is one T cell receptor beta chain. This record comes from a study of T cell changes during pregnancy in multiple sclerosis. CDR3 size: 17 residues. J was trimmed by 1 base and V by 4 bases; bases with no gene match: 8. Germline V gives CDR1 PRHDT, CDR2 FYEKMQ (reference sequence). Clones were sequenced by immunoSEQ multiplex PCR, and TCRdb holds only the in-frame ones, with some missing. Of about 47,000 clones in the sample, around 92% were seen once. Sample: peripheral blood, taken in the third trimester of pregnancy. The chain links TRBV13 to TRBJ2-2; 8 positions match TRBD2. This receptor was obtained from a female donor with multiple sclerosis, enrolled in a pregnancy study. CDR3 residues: CASSWRFAGGNTGELFF. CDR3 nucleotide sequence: TGTGCCAGCAGCTGGAGGTTCGCGGGAGGGAACACCGGGGAGCTGTTTTTT.